This TCR beta chain was captured by sequencing in a study of T cell responses to AZD1222 COVID-19 vaccine. Some clones are missing from TCRdb's copy, which holds only in-frame ones; the method was immunoSEQ multiplex PCR. The sample lists some 79,000 clones, over 60% seen once, with 40% to 55% in the top ten. CDR3 size: 15 residues. Per germline, CDR1 MDHEN and CDR2 SYDVKM. Germline trimming cut 6 bases from V and 2 bases from J; bases unmatched to any gene: 6. Remarks on this clone: Its antigen is not identified.

General study findings and limits: Donors, mostly white British, included more females; clonal diversity was possibly underestimated. Unmutated variant regions are reportedly the target of nearly half of TCRs that are spike-specific. Spike-specific TCR breadth and depth rose after two AZD1222 doses.

The J gene is TRBJ2-1, the V gene TRBV28; 8 bases map to TRBD2. This receptor was identified in an adult who received the AZD1222 COVID-19 vaccine. Material: peripheral blood, obtained 28 days after the second AZD1222 dose. The CDR3 nucleotides read TGTGCCAGCAGCTCCGCCGGGGGGGCCTACAATGAGCAGTTCTTC. Protein product: CASSSAGGAYNEQFF.